These T cell receptor beta chains were read from a single sample in a study of T cell changes during pregnancy in multiple sclerosis. Only in-frame clones appear in the TCRdb table, and some are missing; sequencing was by immunoSEQ multiplex PCR. The sample has about 100,000 clones; over 80% are singletons. The material sequenced was peripheral blood, taken after pregnancy. Receptors were obtained from a female donor with multiple sclerosis, enrolled in a pregnancy study. Each CDR3 is given with its conserved first and last residue. The D gene is left open where the match is weak. Clone size is not always given. Where it is, it says once, few, many or a class for expanded clones.

d_call j_call v_call cdr3_length clone_size cdr3_aa cdr3_nt
- TRBJ1-1 TRBV30 13 - CAWSRARNTEAFF TGTGCCTGGAGCAGGGCACGGAACACTGAAGCTTTCTTT
TRBD1 TRBJ1-2 TRBV19 14 - CASSADREPWGYTF TGTGCCAGTAGTGCCGACAGGGAACCGTGGGGCTACACCTTC
- TRBJ1-3 TRBV6-5 16 - CASSYTGQNSGNTIYF TGTGCCAGCAGTTACACCGGACAAAACTCTGGAAACACCATATATTTT
TRBD1 TRBJ2-7 TRBV2 14 - CASSVRQGYGEQYF TGTGCCAGCAGTGTTAGACAGGGCTATGGCGAGCAGTACTTC
TRBD1 TRBJ1-6 TRBV5-6 15 - CASSWGDRLNSPLHF TGTGCCAGCAGCTGGGGGGACAGGCTGAATTCACCCCTCCACTTT
- TRBJ2-1 TRBV7-9 14 few CATARGISYNEQFF TGTGCCACCGCAAGGGGTATTTCCTACAATGAGCAGTTCTTC
TRBD1 TRBJ1-5 TRBV6-6 14 - CASRRTGEKEPQHF TGTGCCAGCAGACGGACAGGGGAAAAGGAGCCCCAGCATTTT
TRBD2 TRBJ2-1 TRBV9 16 - CASSVGSGGTYNEQFF TGTGCCAGCAGCGTAGGGAGCGGGGGAACCTACAATGAGCAGTTCTTC
- TRBJ2-1 TRBV5-1 16 - CASSLDGESSYNEQFF TGCGCCAGCAGCCTGGACGGGGAGAGCTCCTACAATGAGCAGTTCTTC
- TRBJ1-1 TRBV7-2 12 - CASRLQGTGAFF TGTGCCAGCAGGCTACAGGGTACGGGAGCTTTCTTT
- TRBJ1-2 TRBV30 12 - CAWSRQSYGYTF TGTGCCTGGAGTAGACAGTCCTATGGCTACACCTTC
TRBD1 TRBJ2-3 TRBV19 17 - CASSILGAGGGTDTQYF TGTGCCAGTAGTATCCTCGGGGCAGGGGGCGGCACAGATACGCAGTATTTT
TRBD2 TRBJ2-4 TRBV15 16 - CATSSPGTSGINIQYF TGTGCCACCAGCAGCCCCGGGACTAGCGGAATAAACATTCAGTACTTC
TRBD2 TRBJ2-3 TRBV29-1 15 once CSVDRTSGRGDTQYF TGCAGCGTTGACAGGACTAGCGGGAGGGGAGATACGCAGTATTTT
TRBD2 TRBJ2-7 TRBV7-2 17 - CASSLDGLAGQPYEQYF TGTGCCAGCAGCTTAGACGGGCTAGCGGGTCAACCCTACGAGCAGTACTTC
- TRBJ2-1 TRBV9 12 - CASSPFDNEQFF TGTGCCAGCAGCCCGTTTGACAATGAGCAGTTCTTC
TRBD1 TRBJ2-1 TRBV11-2 12 - CASSRTGDEQFF TGTGCCAGCAGCCGTACAGGGGATGAGCAGTTCTTC
- TRBJ1-6 TRBV6-1 11 - CASSERDIGHF TGTGCCAGCAGTGAAAGGGACATAGGCCACTTT
- TRBJ1-1 TRBV6-7 18 - CASSYSRTVGFIFTEAFF TGTGCCAGCAGTTACTCTAGGACAGTTGGATTTATATTCACTGAAGCTTTCTTT
- TRBJ1-2 TRBV9 15 - CASSSGEGADYGYTF TGTGCCAGCAGTTCCGGGGAGGGTGCGGACTATGGCTACACCTTC
- TRBJ1-5 TRBV19 15 - CASSVTGSSNQPQHF TGTGCCAGTAGTGTTACAGGGAGTAGCAATCAGCCCCAGCATTTT
- TRBJ1-1 TRBV5-6 16 - CASSPSGQPMNTEAFF TGTGCCAGCAGCCCGTCGGGACAACCTATGAACACTGAAGCTTTCTTT